These 21 T cell receptor beta chains originate from one sample sequenced in a study of response to subunit inactivated influenza vaccine. TCRdb recomputed calls from the RT-PCR reads with MiXCR, one row per CDR3 protein. Seen here are roughly 780,000 distinct CDR3 sequences, around a sixth observed once, and the top ten hold roughly 10%. This material consisted of PBMCs from blood, taken 5 days after vaccination. Receptor source: a man aged 45-60 years who received an inactivated influenza vaccine.

The chain links TRBV24-1 to TRBJ2-2; D is possibly TRBD2 (5 bases). V lost 2 bases and J 1 base, leaving 10 bases between the germline ends. CDR3 size: 16 residues. Germline V lookup: CDR1 KGHDR, CDR2 SFDVKD. The CDR3 loop is CATSDWTQGNTGELFF. The CDR3 nucleotides are TGTGCCACCAGTGATTGGACTCAAGGGAACACCGGGGAGCTGTTTTTT.

Only a few counts were recorded for this clonotype. The J gene is TRBJ1-4, the V gene TRBV6-2 or TRBV6-3; D is possibly TRBD1 (6 bases). V was cut by 6 bases and J by 5 bases, with 13 bases left in between. The CDR3 sequence is 14 residues long. Germline values: CDR1 MNHEY, CDR2 SVGEGT. Here the CDR3 DNA reads TGTGCCAGCAGCGGGGGCGCCCTGAATGAAAAACTGTTTTTT. Protein: CASSGGALNEKLFF.

This chain uses TRBV4-3 with TRBJ2-7, with D possibly matching TRBD2 (5 bases). CDR3 length equals 14 residues. With 0 bases removed from V and 3 bases from J, the gap between germline ends came to 9 bases. Germline values: CDR1 LGHNA, CDR2 YSLEER. The CDR3 region has the DNA TGCGCCAGCAGCCAAGATTGGAGGAGCTACGAGCAGTACTTC. Protein product: CASSQDWRSYEQYF.

The chain joins TRBV4-3 to TRBJ2-1; D is unclear. This CDR3 is 17 amino acids long. The germline CDR1 and CDR2 sequences are LGHNA and YSLEER. Trimming took 0 bases from V and 5 from J, leaving 17 bases between them. CDR3 loop: CASSQDRSDNHDNEQFF. Here the CDR3 DNA reads TGCGCCAGCAGCCAAGATAGAAGCGACAACCACGACAATGAGCAGTTCTTC.

The CDR3 reads CAWRMGTSGGPDEQYF. Here the CDR3 DNA reads TGTGCCTGGAGGATGGGGACTAGCGGGGGGCCGGACGAGCAGTACTTC. The chain is built from TRBV30 and TRBJ2-7, with TRBD2 identical over 15 bases. The V gene's germline CDR1 is GTSNPN and CDR2 SVGIG (reference sequence). CDR3 length: 16 residues. V lost 3 bases and J lost 5; bases outside the gene matches: 8. The full variable domain, its missing parts supplied by reference TRBV30 and TRBJ2-7, is SQTIHQWPATLVQPVGSPLSLECTVEGTSNPNLYWYRQAAGRGLQLLFYSVGIGQISSEVPQNLSASRPQDRQFILSSKKLLLSDSGFYLCAWRMGTSGGPDEQYFGPGTRLTVT.

This clonotype has only a few counts. This chain joins TRBV7-2 and TRBJ2-7; TRBD2 matches 14 bases. This CDR3 is 16 amino acids long. Trimming took 5 bases from V and 2 from J; bases not matched to a gene: 5. CDR1 is SGHTA, CDR2 FQGNSA, per germline. CDR3 residues: CASSRRGLAGAYEQYF. CDR3 nucleotides: TGTGCCAGCAGCCGTAGGGGACTAGCGGGAGCCTACGAGCAGTACTTC. Variable domain in full (rest from reference TRBV7-2 and TRBJ2-7): GAGVSQSPSNKVTEKGKDVELRCDPISGHTALYWYRQSLGQGLEFLIYFQGNSAPDKSGLPSDRFSAERTGGSVSTLTIQRTQQEDSAVYLCASSRRGLAGAYEQYFGPGTRLTVT.

The V call is TRBV28, the J call TRBJ2-1; no clear D. The V end was cut by 4 bases, the J end by 9 bases, with 13 bases between. Looked up from germline, CDR1 is MDHEN and CDR2 is SYDVKM. The CDR3 has 13 residues. CDR3: CASSSEPFIEQFF. The CDR3 nucleotides are TGTGCCAGCAGTTCCGAACCTTTCATTGAGCAGTTCTTC.

This clonotype was seen many times. This chain uses TRBV4-2 with TRBJ2-1; 13 positions match TRBD2. CDR3 length: 17 amino acids. Germline CDR1 is LGHNA and CDR2 is YNFKEQ. With V trimmed by 3 bases and J by 2 bases, 4 bases remained unmatched. The CDR3 loop is CASSQKTSGGTYNEQFF. CDR3 sequence (DNA): TGTGCCAGCAGCCAGAAGACTAGCGGGGGGACCTACAATGAGCAGTTCTTC.

This clonotype turned up a few times. The V and J genes are TRBV4-2 and TRBJ2-5; D may be TRBD2 (5 bases). Trimming shortened V by 1 base and J by 3 bases, and 6 bases separated the two germline ends. Germline V gene lookup returns CDR1 LGHNA and CDR2 YNFKEQ. The CDR3 loop spans 13 amino acids. The CDR3 coding sequence is TGTGCCAGCAGCCAAGCCGGGGAAGAGACCCAGTACTTC. Translated, it gives CASSQAGEETQYF.

The chain combines TRBV6-2 or TRBV6-3 with TRBJ1-5, with no clear D. Trimming took 4 bases from V and 0 from J, leaving 16 bases between them. The CDR3 spans 17 residues. Germline CDR1 MNHEY, CDR2 SVGEGT. The CDR3 loop is CASSWAAEFYSNQPQHF. DNA for the CDR3: TGTGCCAGCAGTTGGGCAGCGGAATTCTATAGCAATCAGCCCCAGCATTTT.

This clonotype was detected ten times or more. This chain joins TRBV27 and TRBJ2-7; 9 bases agree with TRBD1. CDR3 size: 15 residues. CDR1 MNHEY and CDR2 SMNVEV come from the germline V gene (reference sequence). Trimming removed 2 bases from V and 6 bases from J; junction bases left unmatched: 8. This chain's CDR3 is CASSLHPGTGTEQYF. The DNA of the CDR3 is TGTGCCAGCAGTTTACACCCCGGGACAGGGACCGAGCAGTACTTC.

There are a few counts of this clonotype. V usage is TRBV20-1 and J usage is TRBJ2-7, with 10 bases identical to TRBD1. Germline values: CDR1 DFQATT, CDR2 SNEGSKA (reference sequence). The trim removed 2 bases at V and 5 bases at J, leaving 6 bases unmatched. The CDR3 covers 14 residues. The CDR3 sequence: CSARSPGQGNEQYF. In nucleotides, the CDR3 is TGCAGTGCTAGATCCCCGGGACAGGGGAACGAGCAGTACTTC.

This clonotype appeared a single time. The chain couples TRBV15 to TRBJ2-6; D possibly matches TRBD1 or TRBD2 (5 bases each). Germline lookup yields CDR1 LNHNV and CDR2 YYDKDF (reference sequence). V was shortened by 5 bases and J by 2 bases, with 13 bases between the two germline ends. The CDR3 spans 16 residues. In DNA form, the CDR3 reads TGTGCCACCAGCGGGCGACGGGGACCTGGGGCCAACGTCCTGACTTTC. This sequence encodes CATSGRRGPGANVLTF.

This clonotype has more than one count but fewer than ten. The gene calls are TRBV11-2 and TRBJ1-2; D may be TRBD1 (5 bases). The CDR3 has 14 amino acids. From germline, CDR1 is SGHAT and CDR2 FQNNGV. The ends were cut back, 0 bases at V and 6 bases at J, with 11 bases in the middle. The CDR3 region has the DNA TGTGCCAGCAGCTTAGATCGGGGCGGCGATGGCTACACCTTC. Its translation is CASSLDRGGDGYTF.

This clonotype was detected a few times. The chain employs TRBV12-3 or TRBV12-4 and TRBJ2-2, with D possibly being TRBD1 (6 bases). Trimming shortened V by 6 bases and J by 3 bases, and 14 bases separated the two germline ends. The CDR3 consists of 15 residues. Here the CDR3 reads CASRPQQGYTGELFF. CDR3 bases: TGTGCCAGCAGGCCCCAACAGGGATACACCGGGGAGCTGTTTTTT.

This clonotype was detected ten times or more. This chain links TRBV4-2 with TRBJ2-5; D perhaps matches TRBD1 (5 bases). The CDR3 has 16 residues. The germline gives CDR1 LGHNA, CDR2 YNFKEQ. Trimming took off 0 bases at V and 5 bases at J, with 16 bases between the two ends. CDR3 sequence reads: CASSQEWGQGFETQYF. CDR3 nucleotides: TGTGCCAGCAGCCAAGAATGGGGCCAGGGCTTCGAGACCCAGTACTTC.

This clonotype appeared many times. V is TRBV24-1 and J is TRBJ2-1; 9 bases match TRBD2. The V segment lost 7 bases and the J segment 6 bases; nucleotides outside the gene matches: 3. This CDR3 contains 13 residues. Germline-derived CDR1 and CDR2 are KGHDR and SFDVKD. CDR3 sequence reads: CATSPGLANEQFF. DNA of the CDR3: TGTGCCACCAGCCCGGGACTAGCCAATGAGCAGTTCTTC.

This clonotype is a singleton in its sample. The chain couples TRBV7-9 to TRBJ1-1; no firm D call. The V end was cut by 6 bases, the J end by 8 bases, with 19 bases between. Germline V gene lookup returns CDR1 SEHNR and CDR2 FQNEAQ (reference sequence). The CDR3 runs 14 residues. The CDR3 region has the DNA TGTGCCAGCAGTCCATGGACTAACCCGGGGGAAGCTTTCTTT. This translates into CASSPWTNPGEAFF.

J is TRBJ1-5 and V is TRBV4-1, with D tentatively TRBD1 (5 bases). CDR1 and CDR2 (germline): MGHRA, YSYEKL. The V and J ends lost 3 bases and 14 bases respectively, with 17 bases between them. This CDR3 is built from 13 residues. CDR3 region: CASSQIHRDQKHF. CDR3 DNA: TGCGCCAGCAGCCAGATCCACCGGGACCAGAAGCATTTT.

The chain is built from TRBV3-1 and TRBJ2-1, with 8 bases aligning to TRBD2. This CDR3 has 16 amino acids. Germline V gene lookup returns CDR1 LGHDT and CDR2 YNNKEL (reference sequence). The V and J ends lost 4 bases and 1 base, in that order; junction bases with no gene match: 6. CDR3 in DNA: TGTGCCAGCAGCCGAGATGCGGGAGGATCCTACAATGAGCAGTTCTTC. Protein product: CASSRDAGGSYNEQFF.

V is TRBV20-1 and J is TRBJ2-7; 8 nucleotides agree with TRBD2. V lost 1 base, J lost 6 bases, and 8 bases stayed unmatched. The CDR3 has 14 amino acids. The germline CDR1 and CDR2 sequences are DFQATT and SNEGSKA (reference sequence). This chain's CDR3 is CSARAPGGSGEQYF. CDR3 bases: TGCAGTGCTAGAGCGCCGGGAGGGTCGGGCGAGCAGTACTTC.